This TCR beta chain is drawn from a study of shared clonotypes between healthy human individuals (dated by TCRdb to 2020 to 2022). In terms of the full investigation: Two women and a few men aged 18 to 49 years were included in the cohort. Blood TCR repertoires of four to six healthy adults were deeply sequenced to estimate repertoire size and the extent of clonotype sharing between individuals. Each donor's leukapheresis produced roughly between roughly 0.85 and 10 billion PBMCs. Per donor, three plates each were used for CD4 naive and CD4 memory, two for CD8 naive, and one for CD8 memory. Libraries were prepared and TCR repertoires were sequenced by different laboratories using diverse techniques, in order to increase sequencing depth and limit assay-specific biases. What the authors observed across the whole study: Incomplete sequencing was indicated by rarefaction of sorted-subset datasets, despite the large sequencing depth. Because the study included only a small number of donors, the genetic and exposure-history diversity represented was limited. Sampling was limited to blood, and TCR repertoires in tissue likely differ from TCR repertoires in blood. Pairwise subsampling led to the expectation that sequencing depth would affect the degree of clonotype sharing among donors. About 5% of naive CD4, 3.5% of naive CD8, approximately 2% of memory CD4, and about 0.4% of memory CD8 clonotypes were shared across several donors. Clonotypes shared by all four sorted-subset donors showed higher generation probabilities than non-shared clonotypes. Estimated clonotype richness was generally larger for naive than for memory subsets.

CD8 naive samples were obtained by positive selection for CCR7 among CD45RO-negative cells, yielding a CD45RA+CCR7+ population from which TemRA cells were excluded. The donors were healthy, HIV-negative adults who had no recently reported acute infections or vaccinations. Only Caucasian adults living in Nashville, Tennessee, USA were represented among the donors. After blood collection by leukapheresis, PBMCs were isolated using Ficoll-Histopaque density gradient centrifugation and then cryopreserved in the vapor phase of liquid nitrogen. Analytical flow cytometry was used to check the purity and quantity of each magnetically sorted T cell population. From each sorted fraction, genomic DNA was isolated and quantified by UV absorbance on a Nanodrop 2000c. Reading the germline V gene gives CDR1 SGHDT and CDR2 YYEEEE. Measured from the cysteine to the phenylalanine, the CDR3 is 18 residues long. The read is trimmed to its CDR3 DNA, 54 bases read in frame from base 1. The V end gives up 4 bases and the J end 7 bases, leaving 16 bases in the junction not matched to a gene.

Using the deep immunoSEQ assay, TCR CDR3 regions were amplified from genomic DNA by multiplex PCR. For each cell subset, the extracted genomic DNA was distributed evenly across all wells of several immunoSEQ 96-well plates, and each plate served as one replicate. For sorted subsets, about 200 ng genomic DNA, equal to about 30,000 T cell genomes, was loaded into each replicate PCR. Purified libraries were measured with a Qubit 3.0 fluorometer, size-checked on a Bioanalyzer 2100, and measured again with the KAPA Library Quantification kit. Each immunoSEQ 96-well plate was sequenced on its own single-read 150-cycle Illumina NextSeq 550 flow cell. The source study handled its data this way. Because only junctional sequences without quality scores were contained in the immunoSEQ output, filtering matching that applied to full-length reads could not be performed. Sequences were annotated with PyIR, a Python wrapper for IgBLAST v1.9, using IMGT germline references to assign V/J genes and CDR3. Reads with weak V/J assignments (E-value above 1e-6), missing CDR3, stop codons, out-of-frame junctions, or ambiguous translated residues were removed. V3J clonotypes were defined as sequences sharing the same inferred V gene, J gene, and CDR3 amino acid sequence. To compute the percentage overlap between repertoires, the number of shared unique clonotypes was divided by the size of the smaller repertoire. Repertoire richness was assessed with RTK rarefaction, the Chao1 estimator, and Recon v2.1 estimates of unobserved clonotypes. For all TCRbeta clonotypes obtained by the gDNA method from a few donors, generation probabilities were computed with OLGA. Held by TCRdb, this immuneACCESS table contains in-frame sequences only and omits some clones. Under half of the omission traces to an unresolved V gene where checked; the cause of the rest is unknown. V, J and clone size are taken as reported in that table, and D and trimming were inferred from the DNA itself. Present in this sample are about 2.1 million clones, around 93% of which were seen just once. In total, the top ten clones hold around 1.8% of the sample.

Concerning this clone itself: The target of this receptor is not known. No quality values exist for individual bases; no much larger clone is one base distant.

This receptor was taken from a man between 18 and 29 years old in good health. Some clones in this sample may be carry-over from other donors' samples. The chain uses TRBV5-6 and TRBJ2-1, with 11 junctional bases fitting TRBD2. The sample comprised naive CD8+ T cells from PBMCs. Per the publication, the cell subset or site label means: CD45RA+CCR7+. The nucleotides are TGTGCCAGCAGCCCTACTCTAGCGGGAGGCCGCCTTAGGAATGAGCAGTTCTTC. Translated, it reads CASSPTLAGGRLRNEQFF.